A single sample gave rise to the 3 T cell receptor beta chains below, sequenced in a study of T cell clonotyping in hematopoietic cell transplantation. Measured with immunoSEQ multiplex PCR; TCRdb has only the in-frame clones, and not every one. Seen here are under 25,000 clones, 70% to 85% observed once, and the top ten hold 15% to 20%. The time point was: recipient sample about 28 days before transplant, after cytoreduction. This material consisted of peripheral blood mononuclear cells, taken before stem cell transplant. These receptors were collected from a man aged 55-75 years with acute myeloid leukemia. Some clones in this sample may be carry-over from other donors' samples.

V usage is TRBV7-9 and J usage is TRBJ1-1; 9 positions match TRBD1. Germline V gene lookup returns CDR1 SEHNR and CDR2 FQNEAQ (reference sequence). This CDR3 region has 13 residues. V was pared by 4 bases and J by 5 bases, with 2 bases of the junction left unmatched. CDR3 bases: TGTGCCAGCAGCTGGGACAGGGAGACTGAAGCTTTCTTT. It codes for CASSWDRETEAFF.

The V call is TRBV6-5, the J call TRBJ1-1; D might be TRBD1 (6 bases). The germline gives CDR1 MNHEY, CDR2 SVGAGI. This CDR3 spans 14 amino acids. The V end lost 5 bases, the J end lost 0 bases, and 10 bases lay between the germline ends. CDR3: CASSRGVMNTEAFF. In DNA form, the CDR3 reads TGTGCCAGCAGTAGGGGGGTTATGAACACTGAAGCTTTCTTT.

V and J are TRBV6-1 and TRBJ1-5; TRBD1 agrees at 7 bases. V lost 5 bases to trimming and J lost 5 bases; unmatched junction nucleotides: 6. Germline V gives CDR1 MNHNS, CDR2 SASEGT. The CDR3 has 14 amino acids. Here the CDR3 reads CASSQDRSYQPQHF. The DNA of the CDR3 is TGTGCCAGCAGTCAGGACAGGTCGTATCAGCCCCAGCATTTT.